A selection of T cell receptor beta chains follows, all from one sample in a study of T cell changes during pregnancy in multiple sclerosis. The repertoire was sequenced with immunoSEQ multiplex PCR; TCRdb's copy has only in-frame clones and lacks some. Here the sample spans about 75,000 clones, approximately 95% being singletons. This specimen consisted of CD4+ T cells from peripheral blood mononuclear cells, obtained after pregnancy. Receptor source: a female donor with multiple sclerosis, enrolled in a pregnancy study. CDR3s include the opening cysteine and the closing phenylalanine or tryptophan. The D gene is left open where the match is weak. Size is stated for part of the rows, as once, few or many counts, or as a class when the clone is expanded.

D	V	J	size	DNA	CDR3
TRBD2	TRBV19	TRBJ2-1	.	TGTGCCAGTAGTTCGGGACTAGCGGGAGGCCGGAGGTTCTTC	CASSSGLAGGRRFF
.	TRBV4-2	TRBJ1-2	once	TGTGCCAGCAGCCAAGATTTGACAGAACCTCGCCGAGGCTACACCTTC	CASSQDLTEPRRGYTF
.	TRBV6-5	TRBJ1-1	once	TGTGCCAGCAGTTACTTTGGGGGCGCGAACACTGAAGCTTTCTTT	CASSYFGGANTEAFF
TRBD2	TRBV5-1	TRBJ2-3	.	TGCGCCAGCAGCCTGGGACTAGCGGCTAGCACAGATACGCAGTATTTT	CASSLGLAASTDTQYF
TRBD1	TRBV28	TRBJ2-1	once	TGTGCCAGCAGTTTGGAAGGGGGCGCCTACACTGAGCAGTTCTTC	CASSLEGGAYTEQFF
TRBD2	TRBV6-5	TRBJ2-7	.	TGTGCCAGCAGTCTGACTAGCGGGAGCAACTACGAGCAGTACTTC	CASSLTSGSNYEQYF
TRBD2	TRBV7-6	TRBJ2-3	.	TGTGCCAGCAGCTTAGGTGGACTAGCTGTGAGCACAGATACGCAGTATTTT	CASSLGGLAVSTDTQYF
.	TRBV29-1	TRBJ1-5	once	TGCAGCGTTGGGGCGGACTTACTACAGCCCCAGCATTTT	CSVGADLLQPQHF
TRBD2	TRBV15	TRBJ2-7	.	TGTGCCACCAGCTCAATCATTAGCGGGACCGAGCAGTACTTC	CATSSIISGTEQYF
.	TRBV2	TRBJ1-5	.	TGTGCCAGCAGTACCGGTGCAATAGAGCCCCAGCATTTT	CASSTGAIEPQHF
TRBD1	TRBV27	TRBJ2-5	.	TGTGCCAGCAGAATGACAGGGGGCGGAGAGACCCAGTACTTC	CASRMTGGGETQYF
.	TRBV4-2	TRBJ2-5	once	TGTGCCAGCAGCCCCTCCGGGCAGGGCGTGGGGGAGACCCAGTACTTC	CASSPSGQGVGETQYF
.	TRBV4-2	TRBJ2-1	.	TGTGCCAGCAGCCAAGAGGGGTCTAGCTGGGATAATGAGCAGTTCTTC	CASSQEGSSWDNEQFF
.	TRBV19	TRBJ1-1	.	TGTGCCAGTAGTCCTACGAGGTCAGTGATAAACACTGAAGCTTTCTTT	CASSPTRSVINTEAFF
TRBD2	TRBV28	TRBJ2-7	.	TGTGCCAGCAGTTTATGGGCACTAGCGGGAGGGCCCGGGGAGCAGTACTTC	CASSLWALAGGPGEQYF
.	TRBV29-1	TRBJ2-1	.	TGCAGCGTCCCCTTATACGGTGAGCAGTTCTTC	CSVPLYGEQFF
TRBD1	TRBV7-8	TRBJ2-7	.	TGTGCCAGCAGCCCGGGACAGATCAGCTACGAGCAGTACTTC	CASSPGQISYEQYF
TRBD2	TRBV7-8	TRBJ2-1	.	TGTGCCAGCAGCTTAGCTCGGGAGCGGGAGTCGAATGAGCAGTTCTTC	CASSLARERESNEQFF
.	TRBV19	TRBJ1-2	few	TGTGCCAGTAGTATGGGCAGGGAGGCCTATGGCTACACCTTC	CASSMGREAYGYTF
.	TRBV13	TRBJ2-1	.	TGTGCCAGCAGCTTCGCCCTCCGGGGAGAATCGGAGCAGTTCTTC	CASSFALRGESEQFF
.	TRBV29-1	TRBJ2-2	.	TGCAGCGTTGCTAGCGCCGGGGAGCTGTTTTTT	CSVASAGELFF
TRBD2	TRBV18	TRBJ2-1	.	TGTGCCAGCTCACCACAGCCTAGCGGGGCCCCCAATGAGCAGTTCTTC	CASSPQPSGAPNEQFF
.	TRBV6-1	TRBJ2-3	.	TGTGCCAGCAGCGGGGGCACAGATACGCAGTATTTT	CASSGGTDTQYF
TRBD2	TRBV6-5	TRBJ2-7	.	TGTGCCAGCAGCTTAAGCGGGAGGGCCTACGAGCAGTACTTC	CASSLSGRAYEQYF
TRBD2	TRBV14	TRBJ2-2	.	TGTGCCAGCATCAGGGTGATAGCGGGAGCGTACACCGGGGAGCTGTTTTTT	CASIRVIAGAYTGELFF
TRBD2	TRBV7-9	TRBJ2-7	.	TGTGCCAGCAGCTCCGGACTAGCGGCTCTGCGCGAGCAGTACTTC	CASSSGLAALREQYF
.	TRBV29-1	TRBJ1-1	.	TGCAGCGTTGAAGGGGGCAGGCTTGAAGCTTTCTTT	CSVEGGRLEAFF
TRBD2	TRBV6-6	TRBJ2-7	.	TGTGCCAGCAGTTACTCGAAGGCGGGAGCCTCCTACGAGCAGTACTTC	CASSYSKAGASYEQYF
.	TRBV4-2	TRBJ1-1	.	TGTGCCAGCAGCCAAGATCTCTTGGAGGGCCGAGCTTTCTTT	CASSQDLLEGRAFF
TRBD2	TRBV30	TRBJ2-1	.	TGTGCCTCCTTAGGACTAGCGGGATATGAGCAGTTCTTC	CASLGLAGYEQFF
TRBD1	TRBV28	TRBJ1-2	.	TGTGCCAGCCAAGACAGGGACTATGGCTACACCTTC	CASQDRDYGYTF
TRBD1	TRBV7-2	TRBJ2-5	.	TGTGCCAGCAGTTTGGGACAGGGGGTTGTTGCCCAGTACTTC	CASSLGQGVVAQYF
.	TRBV28	TRBJ1-2	.	TGTGCCAGCAGTTTGACAGGAGGCGGCTACACCTTC	CASSLTGGGYTF
.	TRBV2	TRBJ2-2	.	TGTGCCAGCAGCGATAGGGGGCGCGGGGCCACCGGGGAGCTGTTTTTT	CASSDRGRGATGELFF
.	TRBV18	TRBJ1-3	.	TGTGCCAGCTCACCATTATCCAAGCCCTCTGGAAACACCATATATTTT	CASSPLSKPSGNTIYF
.	TRBV4-3	TRBJ1-4	.	TGCGCCAGCAGCCAAGGGAGACTTACTAATGAAAAACTGTTTTTT	CASSQGRLTNEKLFF
.	TRBV30	TRBJ2-2	once	TGTGCCTGGAGACTAGGACCCGGGGAGCTGTTTTTT	CAWRLGPGELFF